Listed below are T cell receptor beta chains from one sample, sequenced in a study of blood T cell repertoires in COVID-19. The method was immunoSEQ multiplex PCR; TCRdb's version includes in-frame clones alone and lacks a portion of them. The sample holds approximately 70,000 clones, about 80% seen once. The sample consisted of peripheral blood. The receptors were gathered from a man between 65 and 85 years old who had recovered from COVID-19. CDR3s leave out the opening cysteine and the closing phenylalanine or tryptophan.

cdr3_aa j_call v_call
ASSQTRGINYGYT TRBJ1-2 TRBV28
ASSNKEEFSNQPQH TRBJ1-5 TRBV21-1
ASSLEPGQIYGYT TRBJ1-2 TRBV5-1
ASSVGARGEQY TRBJ2-7 TRBV9
ASSQGLAGDEETQY TRBJ2-5 TRBV3-1/TRBV3-2
ASTLLEGAGTDTQY TRBJ2-3 TRBV7-2
ASSKPQGVAGEETQY TRBJ2-5 TRBV6-2/TRBV6-3
ASSERGTGIQY TRBJ2-4 TRBV25-1
ASSNRGSYEQY TRBJ2-7 TRBV19
ASSQAVGSYEQY TRBJ2-7 TRBV4-3
ASSSQGNFGTDTQY TRBJ2-3 TRBV27
ASSSLAGETQY TRBJ2-5 TRBV19
ASSGTGGRTDTQY TRBJ2-3 TRBV5-5
ASSIAGSTDTQY TRBJ2-3 TRBV19
ASSPRMGSEAF TRBJ1-1 TRBV12-3/TRBV12-4
ASSMGLASSDEQF TRBJ2-1 TRBV6-5
ASSLQESSTDTQY TRBJ2-3 TRBV5-1
ASSIRTNEKLF TRBJ1-4 TRBV19
ASRPGTGAGGYT TRBJ1-2 TRBV6-5
ASRGTGGLGQPQH TRBJ1-5 TRBV19
ASSYSGTSGGYEQF TRBJ2-1 TRBV6-5
ASWGQRGYT TRBJ1-2 TRBV28
ASSALGETYGYT TRBJ1-2 TRBV19
ASSRDRYNEQF TRBJ2-1 TRBV7-7